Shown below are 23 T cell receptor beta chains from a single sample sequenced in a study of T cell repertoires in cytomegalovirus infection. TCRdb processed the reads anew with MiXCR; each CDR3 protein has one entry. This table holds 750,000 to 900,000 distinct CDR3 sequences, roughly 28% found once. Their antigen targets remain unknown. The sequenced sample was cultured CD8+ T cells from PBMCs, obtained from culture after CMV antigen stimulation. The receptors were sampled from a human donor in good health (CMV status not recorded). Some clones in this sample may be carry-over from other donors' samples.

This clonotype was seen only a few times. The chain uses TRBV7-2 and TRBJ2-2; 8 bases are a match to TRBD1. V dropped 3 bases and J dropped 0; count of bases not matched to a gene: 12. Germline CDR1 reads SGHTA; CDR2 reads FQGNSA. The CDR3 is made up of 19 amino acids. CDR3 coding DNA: TGTGCCAGCAGCTTGGAGACAGGGGCCCAAATTGCGAACACCGGGGAGCTGTTTTTT. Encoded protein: CASSLETGAQIANTGELFF.

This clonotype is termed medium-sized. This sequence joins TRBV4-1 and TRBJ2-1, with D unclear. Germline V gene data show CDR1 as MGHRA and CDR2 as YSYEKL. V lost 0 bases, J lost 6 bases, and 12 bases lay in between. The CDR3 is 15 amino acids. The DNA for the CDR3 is TGCGCCAGCAGCCAAGAAGATGGGGTGAGCAATGAGCAGTTCTTC. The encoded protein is CASSQEDGVSNEQFF.

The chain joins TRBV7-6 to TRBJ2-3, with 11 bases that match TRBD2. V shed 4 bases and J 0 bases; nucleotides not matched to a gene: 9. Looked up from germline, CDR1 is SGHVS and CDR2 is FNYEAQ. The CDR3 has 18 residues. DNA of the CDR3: TGTGCCAGCAGCTACCTAGCGGGGGGCCCCCTGAGCACAGATACGCAGTATTTT. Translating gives CASSYLAGGPLSTDTQYF.

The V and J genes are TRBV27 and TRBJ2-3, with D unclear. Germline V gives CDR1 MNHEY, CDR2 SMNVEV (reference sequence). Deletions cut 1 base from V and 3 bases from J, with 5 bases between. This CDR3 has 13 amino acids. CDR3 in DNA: TGTGCCAGCAGTTTATGGGCGACAGATACGCAGTATTTT. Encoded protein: CASSLWATDTQYF.

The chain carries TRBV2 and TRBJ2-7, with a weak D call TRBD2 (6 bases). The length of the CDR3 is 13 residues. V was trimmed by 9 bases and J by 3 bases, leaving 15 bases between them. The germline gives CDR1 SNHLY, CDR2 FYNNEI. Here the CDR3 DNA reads TGTGCCAGGAACGGGGGAGCCGGCTACGAGCAGTACTTC. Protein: CARNGGAGYEQYF.

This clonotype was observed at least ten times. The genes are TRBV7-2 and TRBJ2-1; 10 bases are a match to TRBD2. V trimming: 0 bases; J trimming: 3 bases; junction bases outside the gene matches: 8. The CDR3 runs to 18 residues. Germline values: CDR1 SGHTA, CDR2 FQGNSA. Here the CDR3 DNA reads TGTGCCAGCAGCTTAGCTCGAGCCCTAGCGGGGGACTACAATGAGCAGTTCTTC. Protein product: CASSLARALAGDYNEQFF.

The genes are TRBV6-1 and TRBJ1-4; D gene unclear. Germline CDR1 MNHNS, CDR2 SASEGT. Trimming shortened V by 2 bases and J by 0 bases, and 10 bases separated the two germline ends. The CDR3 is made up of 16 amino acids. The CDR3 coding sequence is TGTGCCAGCAGTGAACTCTACAGCTCAACTAATGAAAAACTGTTTTTT. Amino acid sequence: CASSELYSSTNEKLFF.

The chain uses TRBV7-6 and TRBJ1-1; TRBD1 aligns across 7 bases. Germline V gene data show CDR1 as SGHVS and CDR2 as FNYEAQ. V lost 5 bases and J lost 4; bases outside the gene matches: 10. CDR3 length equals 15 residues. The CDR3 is CASSPLTGSPTEAFF. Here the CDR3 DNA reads TGTGCCAGCAGCCCTTTGACAGGGAGTCCCACTGAAGCTTTCTTT.

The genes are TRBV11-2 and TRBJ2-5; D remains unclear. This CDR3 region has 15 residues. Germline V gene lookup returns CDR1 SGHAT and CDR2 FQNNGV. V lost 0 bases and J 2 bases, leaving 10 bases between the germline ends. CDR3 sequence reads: CASSLDRDLQETQYF. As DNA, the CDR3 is TGTGCCAGCAGCTTAGACAGAGACCTACAAGAGACCCAGTACTTC.

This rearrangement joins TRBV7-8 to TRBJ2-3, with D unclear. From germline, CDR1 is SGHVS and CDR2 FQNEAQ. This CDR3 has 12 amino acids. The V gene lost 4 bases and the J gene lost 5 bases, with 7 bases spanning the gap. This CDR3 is CASSYRVDTQYF. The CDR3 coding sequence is TGTGCCAGCAGCTACAGAGTAGATACGCAGTATTTT.

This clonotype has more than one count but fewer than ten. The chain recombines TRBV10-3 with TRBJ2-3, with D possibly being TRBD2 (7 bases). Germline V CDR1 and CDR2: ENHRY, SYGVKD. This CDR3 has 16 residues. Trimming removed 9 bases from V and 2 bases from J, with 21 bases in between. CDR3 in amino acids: CAIWTAPGGPTDTQYF. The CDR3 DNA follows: TGTGCCATTTGGACGGCTCCGGGGGGCCCCACAGATACGCAGTATTTT.

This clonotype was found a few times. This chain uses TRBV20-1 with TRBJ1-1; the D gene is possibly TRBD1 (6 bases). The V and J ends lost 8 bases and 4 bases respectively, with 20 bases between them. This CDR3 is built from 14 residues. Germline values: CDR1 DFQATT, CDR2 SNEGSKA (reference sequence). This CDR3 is CSTPTKAGVTEAFF. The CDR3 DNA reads TGCAGTACCCCCACTAAGGCAGGGGTCACTGAAGCTTTCTTT.

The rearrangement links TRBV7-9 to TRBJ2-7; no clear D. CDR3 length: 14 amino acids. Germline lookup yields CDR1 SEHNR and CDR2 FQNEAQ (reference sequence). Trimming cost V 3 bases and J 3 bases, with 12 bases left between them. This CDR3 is CASSFGRLGYEQYF. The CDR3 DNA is TGTGCCAGCAGCTTTGGCCGGTTGGGCTACGAGCAGTACTTC.

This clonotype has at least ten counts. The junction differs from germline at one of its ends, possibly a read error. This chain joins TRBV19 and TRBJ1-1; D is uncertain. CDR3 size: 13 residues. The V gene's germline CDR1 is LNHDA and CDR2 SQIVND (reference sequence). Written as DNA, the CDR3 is TGTGCCAGCAGTATCACGGTGAACACTGAAGCTTTCTTT. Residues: CASSITVNTEAFF.

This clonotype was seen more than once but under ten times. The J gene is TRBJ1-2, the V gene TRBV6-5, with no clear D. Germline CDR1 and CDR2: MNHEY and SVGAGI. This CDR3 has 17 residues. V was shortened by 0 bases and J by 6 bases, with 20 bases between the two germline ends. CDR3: CASSYSQEGRSMDGYTF. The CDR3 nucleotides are TGTGCCAGCAGTTACTCGCAGGAAGGCCGGTCGATGGATGGCTACACCTTC.

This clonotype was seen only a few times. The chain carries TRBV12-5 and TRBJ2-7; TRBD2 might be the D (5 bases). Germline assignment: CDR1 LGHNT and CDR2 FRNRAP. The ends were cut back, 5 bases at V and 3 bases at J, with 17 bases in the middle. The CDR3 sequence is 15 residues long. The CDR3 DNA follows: TGTGCTAGTGGTCTCCCGACGGGAACCTACTACGAGCAGTACTTC. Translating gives CASGLPTGTYYEQYF.

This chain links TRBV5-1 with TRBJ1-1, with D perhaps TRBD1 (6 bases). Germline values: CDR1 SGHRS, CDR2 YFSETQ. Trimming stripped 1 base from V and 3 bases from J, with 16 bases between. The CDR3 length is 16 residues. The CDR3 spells CASSLSSGGLDTEAFF. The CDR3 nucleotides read TGCGCCAGCAGCTTGTCCTCTGGGGGCTTGGACACTGAAGCTTTCTTT. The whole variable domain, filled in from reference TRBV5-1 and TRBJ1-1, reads KAGVTQTPRYLIKTRGQQVTLSCSPISGHRSVSWYQQTPGQGLQFLFEYFSETQRNKGNFPGRFSGRQFSNSRSEMNVSTLELGDSALYLCASSLSSGGLDTEAFFGQGTRLTVV.

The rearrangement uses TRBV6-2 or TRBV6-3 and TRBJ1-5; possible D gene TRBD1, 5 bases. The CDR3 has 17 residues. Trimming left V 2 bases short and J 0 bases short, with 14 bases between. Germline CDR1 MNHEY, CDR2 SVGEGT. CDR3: CASSYRQGIYSNQPQHF. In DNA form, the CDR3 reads TGTGCCAGCAGTTACCGCCAGGGAATATATAGCAATCAGCCCCAGCATTTT.

The CDR3 is CASSLGSISYEQYF. The CDR3, as DNA: TGTGCCAGCAGCTTGGGATCTATCTCCTACGAGCAGTACTTC. The rearrangement uses TRBV7-6 and TRBJ2-7; D unresolved. V shed 3 bases and J shed 0 bases, with 9 bases lying between them. Germline values: CDR1 SGHVS, CDR2 FNYEAQ. This CDR3 region has 14 residues.

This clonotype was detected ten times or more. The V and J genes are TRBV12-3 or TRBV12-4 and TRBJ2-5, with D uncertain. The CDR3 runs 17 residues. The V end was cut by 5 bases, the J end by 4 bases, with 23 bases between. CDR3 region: CASSPLGLQIPVETQYF. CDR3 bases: TGTGCCAGCAGTCCACTTGGCCTCCAAATACCCGTAGAGACCCAGTACTTC.

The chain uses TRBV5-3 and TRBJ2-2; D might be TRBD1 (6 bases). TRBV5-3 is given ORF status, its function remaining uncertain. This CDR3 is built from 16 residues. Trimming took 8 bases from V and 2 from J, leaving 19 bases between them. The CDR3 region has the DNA TGTGCCAGCAGCCCTGGGGGCAGGGATAACACCGGGGAGCTGTTTTTT. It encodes CASSPGGRDNTGELFF.

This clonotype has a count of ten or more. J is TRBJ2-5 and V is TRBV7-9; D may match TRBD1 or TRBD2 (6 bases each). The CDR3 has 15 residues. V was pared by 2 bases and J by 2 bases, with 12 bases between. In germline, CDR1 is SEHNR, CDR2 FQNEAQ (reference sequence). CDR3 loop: CASSLSSGAQETQYF. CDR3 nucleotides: TGTGCCAGCAGCTTATCCTCGGGGGCTCAAGAGACCCAGTACTTC. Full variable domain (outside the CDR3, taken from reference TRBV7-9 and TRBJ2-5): DTGVSQNPRHKITKRGQNVTFRCDPISEHNRLYWYRQTLGQGPEFLTYFQNEAQLEKSRLLSDRFSAERPKGSFSTLEIQRTEQGDSAMYLCASSLSSGAQETQYFGPGTRLLVL.

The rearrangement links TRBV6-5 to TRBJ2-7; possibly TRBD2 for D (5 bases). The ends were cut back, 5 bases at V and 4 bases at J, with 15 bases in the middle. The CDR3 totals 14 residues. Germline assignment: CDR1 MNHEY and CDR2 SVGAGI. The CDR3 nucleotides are TGTGCCAGCAGTGCCATGAAAACTAGTTACGAGCAGTACTTC. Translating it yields CASSAMKTSYEQYF.